Listed below are T cell receptor beta chains from one sample, sequenced in a study of spatial heterogeneity in lung cancer. TCRdb re-called the 5' RACE reads through MiXCR, storing one row per CDR3 protein. The table has some 21,000 distinct CDR3 sequences, roughly 4.5% seen once; the top ten hold about 7.2%. Sequenced material: PBMCs, taken at surgery. These receptors originate from a male donor with early-stage non-small cell lung cancer. Each CDR3 is given with its conserved first and last residue. The D gene is left open where the match is weak. Rows may omit the clone size; those that give it use once, few, many or a size class.

v_call	clone_size	j_call	d_call	cdr3_nt	cdr3_aa
TRBV5-1	few	TRBJ2-5	TRBD1	TGCGCCAGCAGCCCGACAGGGGATAACCAAGAGACCCAGTACTTC	CASSPTGDNQETQYF
TRBV7-9	many	TRBJ1-4	NA	TGTGCCAGCAGCTTAGCAGGGTCGCTTGAAAAACTGTTTTTT	CASSLAGSLEKLFF
TRBV27	many	TRBJ1-6	TRBD1	TGTGCCAGCAGTTTCTACCCGGGGACAGGGTCAGGTTCACCCCTCCACTTT	CASSFYPGTGSGSPLHF
TRBV28	many	TRBJ2-7	TRBD2	TGTGCCAGCAAGAGTCCCAGCGGGGGCCTCTACGAGCAGTACTTC	CASKSPSGGLYEQYF
TRBV2	many	TRBJ1-5	TRBD1	TGTGCCAGCAGCAGACCGGGACAGGGGACTTATAGCAATCAGCCCCAGCATTTT	CASSRPGQGTYSNQPQHF
TRBV11-2	NA	TRBJ2-2	NA	TGTGCCAGCAGCTTAGGAATAGCGAACACCGGGGAGCTGTTTTTT	CASSLGIANTGELFF
TRBV6-2/TRBV6-3	many	TRBJ1-1	NA	TGTGCCAGCAGACGGGCGCAGGCTACTGAAGCTTTCTTT	CASRRAQATEAFF
TRBV24-1	NA	TRBJ2-7	NA	TGTGCCACCAGTGATAGACGAGGGGTGCAGTACTTC	CATSDRRGVQYF
TRBV27	NA	TRBJ1-3	NA	TGTGCCAGCAGTTTGCAGTTTAGCTCTGGAAACACCATATATTTT	CASSLQFSSGNTIYF
TRBV19	NA	TRBJ2-2	NA	TGTGCCAGTGGGACACCTAAATTCACCGGGGAGCTGTTTTTT	CASGTPKFTGELFF
TRBV5-1	many	TRBJ2-5	TRBD2	TGCGCCAGCAGCCCCGGGACTAGGGCAGAGACCCAGTACTTC	CASSPGTRAETQYF
TRBV3-1	many	TRBJ1-5	NA	TGTGCCAGCAGCCAAGCCATCAATCAGCCCCAGCATTTT	CASSQAINQPQHF
TRBV20-1	many	TRBJ1-1	TRBD1	TGCAGTGCCCCAGGGCAGGGGGACACTGAAGCTTTCTTT	CSAPGQGDTEAFF
TRBV6-1	many	TRBJ1-2	NA	TGTGCCAGCAGTGAAGACACCAACTATGGCTACACCTTC	CASSEDTNYGYTF
TRBV28	NA	TRBJ1-6	NA	TGTGCCAGCAGTTTAGCGGGTCTTGGGTCACCCCTCCACTTT	CASSLAGLGSPLHF
TRBV28	many	TRBJ2-3	NA	TGTGCCAGCAGTTATGCGGGGAGAGTCACAGATACGCAGTATTTT	CASSYAGRVTDTQYF
TRBV7-3	many	TRBJ2-5	TRBD1	TGTGCCAGCAGCTTGGACAGGGAAGAGACCCAGTACTTC	CASSLDREETQYF
TRBV19	NA	TRBJ1-5	TRBD1	TGTGCCAGTAAAGACAGGGGTAGTCAGCCCCAGCATTTT	CASKDRGSQPQHF
TRBV13	medium-sized	TRBJ1-5	NA	TGTGCCAGCAGCTTAGGGCTGACAAATCAGCCCCAGCATTTT	CASSLGLTNQPQHF
TRBV3-1	many	TRBJ1-2	NA	TGTGCCAGCAGCCAAGTGCAGGGTGGTGGCTACACCTTC	CASSQVQGGGYTF
TRBV9	many	TRBJ2-1	NA	TGTGCCAGCAGCGTAGCCACCAACAATGAGCAGTTCTTC	CASSVATNNEQFF
TRBV2	many	TRBJ2-7	NA	TGTGCCAGCAGTAACGGTCAGTTTGGCTACGAGCAGTACTTC	CASSNGQFGYEQYF
TRBV6-2/TRBV6-3	many	TRBJ2-3	TRBD2	TGTGCCACAAGCTCAGCGGGAGGTGACACAGATACGCAGTATTTT	CATSSAGGDTDTQYF
TRBV11-2	many	TRBJ2-4	TRBD1	TGTGCCAGCAGCTCACAGGGGTTCGGCAAAAACATTCAGTACTTC	CASSSQGFGKNIQYF
TRBV28	medium-sized	TRBJ1-4	NA	TGTGCCAGCAGCTCATACTCAGACGGTGCAACTAATGAAAAACTGTTTTTT	CASSSYSDGATNEKLFF
TRBV13	many	TRBJ2-1	NA	TGTGCCAGCAGCTCATCTAGGGTGGGAAATGAGCAGTTCTTC	CASSSSRVGNEQFF
TRBV20-1	many	TRBJ1-6	NA	TGCAGTGCTAGACTGGGGCTCGGCTCCTATAATTCACCCCTCCACTTT	CSARLGLGSYNSPLHF
TRBV27	many	TRBJ2-7	NA	TGTGCCAGCAGTCTAACGAGGGGAAGAACCTACGAGCAGTACTTC	CASSLTRGRTYEQYF
TRBV20-1	NA	TRBJ2-3	NA	TGCAGTGCCCCCCGGCGGGCTGGCCGAGATACGCAGTATTTT	CSAPRRAGRDTQYF
TRBV19	many	TRBJ2-3	NA	TGTGCCAGTAAACGCAGGGGTACAGATACGCAGTATTTT	CASKRRGTDTQYF
TRBV6-2/TRBV6-3	many	TRBJ2-1	NA	TGTGCCAGCAGTCTTAGTTGGACAGAGCAGTTCTTC	CASSLSWTEQFF
TRBV5-4	many	TRBJ2-1	TRBD2	TGTGCCAGCAGCTTGGCCACTAGCGGGGGGAACAATGAGCAGTTCTTC	CASSLATSGGNNEQFF
TRBV7-9	many	TRBJ1-1	NA	TGTGCCAGCAGCTTGTGGGGAACTGAAGCTTTCTTT	CASSLWGTEAFF
TRBV5-1	many	TRBJ2-1	TRBD1	TGCGCCAGCAGCAAACAGGGGTCCTACAATGAGCAGTTCTTC	CASSKQGSYNEQFF
TRBV28	many	TRBJ1-5	TRBD1	TGTGCCAGTCGGGACAGGGGGTTTGAAGGCAATCAGCCCCAGCATTTT	CASRDRGFEGNQPQHF
TRBV30	many	TRBJ1-4	NA	TGTGCCTGGAGTGTAACGAGGGGGGGAAATGAAAAACTGTTTTTT	CAWSVTRGGNEKLFF
TRBV5-1	many	TRBJ1-2	NA	TGCGCCAGCAGCCGTTGGCAAGAGGGCTACACCTTC	CASSRWQEGYTF
TRBV6-5	many	TRBJ2-1	NA	TGTGCCAGCAGGGCCCAAGAATTCGCTGAGCAGTTCTTC	CASRAQEFAEQFF
TRBV12-3/TRBV12-4	many	TRBJ1-1	NA	TGTGCCAGCACTGAGGAACAGGGCTTTAACACTGAAGCTTTCTTT	CASTEEQGFNTEAFF
TRBV20-1	few	TRBJ2-7	NA	TGCAGTGCCCGACAAGGTCCCAACTACGAGCAGTACTTC	CSARQGPNYEQYF
TRBV7-8	few	TRBJ2-3	NA	TGTGCCAGCAGCTGGGGAGGTACAGATACGCAGTATTTT	CASSWGGTDTQYF
TRBV12-3/TRBV12-4	many	TRBJ2-1	NA	TGTGCCAGCAGTTTATGGGACAGATTTAGCGGGGTTGACAATGAGCAGTTCTTC	CASSLWDRFSGVDNEQFF
TRBV6-1	many	TRBJ2-6	TRBD1	TGTGCCGGGACAGGGGCCAACTCTGGGGCCAACGTCCTGACTTTC	CAGTGANSGANVLTF
TRBV4-3	many	TRBJ2-2	NA	TGCGCCTCAAGGGGATATAGGGAGAGCGGGGAGCTGTTTTTT	CASRGYRESGELFF
TRBV4-2	many	TRBJ1-6	NA	TGTGCCAGCAGCCAAGAACCAGGTTCACCCCTCCACTTT	CASSQEPGSPLHF
TRBV29-1	medium-sized	TRBJ1-5	TRBD1	TGCAGCGTTCCAGGGACAGAGAGCAATCAGCCCCAGCATTTT	CSVPGTESNQPQHF
TRBV9	many	TRBJ2-5	TRBD1	TGTGCCAGCAGCGCGACAGGGGGCCTAAGAGAGACCCAGTACTTC	CASSATGGLRETQYF
TRBV4-2	few	TRBJ2-5	TRBD2	TGTGCCAGCAGCCCGGGGAGCGGGGGGGCCGGGGAGACCCAGTACTTC	CASSPGSGGAGETQYF